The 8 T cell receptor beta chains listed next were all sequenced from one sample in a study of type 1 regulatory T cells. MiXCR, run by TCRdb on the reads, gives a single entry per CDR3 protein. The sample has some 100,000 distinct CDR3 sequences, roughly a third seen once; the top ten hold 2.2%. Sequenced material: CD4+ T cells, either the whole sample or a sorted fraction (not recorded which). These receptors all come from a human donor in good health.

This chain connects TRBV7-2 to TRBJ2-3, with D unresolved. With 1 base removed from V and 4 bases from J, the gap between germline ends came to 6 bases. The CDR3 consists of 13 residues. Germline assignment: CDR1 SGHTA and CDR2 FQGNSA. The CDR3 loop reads CASSLDTPDTQYF. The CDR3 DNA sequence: TGTGCCAGCAGCTTAGATACGCCAGATACGCAGTATTTT.

CDR3 amino acids: CASSSDRGYNEQFF. CDR3 nucleotide sequence: TGTGCCAGCAGCTCGGACAGGGGATACAATGAGCAGTTCTTC. This sequence joins TRBV7-9 and TRBJ2-1, with 9 bases lining up with TRBD1. The CDR3 is 14 amino acids. Germline V gene lookup returns CDR1 SEHNR and CDR2 FQNEAQ (reference sequence). V was pared by 4 bases and J by 4 bases, with 2 bases of the junction left unmatched.

The CDR3 reads CASSLEGRGFDEQFF. CDR3 sequence (DNA): TGCGCCAGCAGCTTGGAGGGGAGGGGCTTCGATGAGCAGTTCTTC. The chain carries TRBV5-1 and TRBJ2-1; 7 nucleotides align to TRBD2. The CDR3 loop spans 15 amino acids. Looked up from germline, CDR1 is SGHRS and CDR2 is YFSETQ. J gave up 8 bases and V 0 bases, and 8 bases lay outside the gene matches.

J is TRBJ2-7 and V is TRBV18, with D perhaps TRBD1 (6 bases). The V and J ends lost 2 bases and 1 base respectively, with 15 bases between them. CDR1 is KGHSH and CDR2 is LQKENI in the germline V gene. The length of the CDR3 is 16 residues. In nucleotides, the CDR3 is TGTGCCAGCTCACCATGGTTGGACAGTCGATCCTACGAGCAGTACTTC. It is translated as CASSPWLDSRSYEQYF.

CDR3 in amino acids: CASSQEPSGSTGELFF. CDR3 nucleotide sequence: TGTGCCAGCAGCCAAGAGCCTAGCGGGAGTACCGGGGAGCTGTTTTTT. This chain uses TRBV4-2 with TRBJ2-2, with TRBD2 matching 10 bases. The ends lost 0 bases at V and 5 bases at J; junction bases unmatched: 3. The CDR3 is 16 amino acids. Germline V gene sequence: CDR1 LGHNA, CDR2 YNFKEQ.

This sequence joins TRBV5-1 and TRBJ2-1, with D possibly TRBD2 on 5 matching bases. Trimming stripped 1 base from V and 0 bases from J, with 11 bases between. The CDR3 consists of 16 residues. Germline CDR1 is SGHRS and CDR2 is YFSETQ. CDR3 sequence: CASSLWAGRSYNEQFF. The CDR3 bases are TGCGCCAGCAGCTTGTGGGCGGGCCGCTCCTACAATGAGCAGTTCTTC. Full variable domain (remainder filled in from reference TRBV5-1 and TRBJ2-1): KAGVTQTPRYLIKTRGQQVTLSCSPISGHRSVSWYQQTPGQGLQFLFEYFSETQRNKGNFPGRFSGRQFSNSRSEMNVSTLELGDSALYLCASSLWAGRSYNEQFFGPGTRLTVL.

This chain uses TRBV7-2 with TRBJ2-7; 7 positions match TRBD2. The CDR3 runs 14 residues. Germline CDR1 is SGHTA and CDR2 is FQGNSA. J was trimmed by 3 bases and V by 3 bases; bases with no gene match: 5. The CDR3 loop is CASSFTGLDYEQYF. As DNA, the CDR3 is TGTGCCAGCAGCTTCACAGGACTAGACTACGAGCAGTACTTC.

For the CDR3, the DNA is TGCAGCGTCGGGACAGGGCGGGATACTGAAGCTTTCTTT. Protein product: CSVGTGRDTEAFF. The chain combines TRBV29-1 with TRBJ1-1, with 9 bases that match TRBD1. Per the germline V gene, CDR1 is SQVTM and CDR2 is ANQGSEA. The length of the CDR3 is 13 residues. The ends lost 6 bases at V and 5 bases at J; junction bases unmatched: 7.